This TCR beta chain originates from a study of T cell responses to AZD1222 COVID-19 vaccine. CDR1 GTSNPN and CDR2 SVGIG come from the germline V gene (reference sequence). The ends lost 3 bases at V and 10 bases at J; junction bases unmatched: 3. CDR3 length equals 12 residues. Using immunoSEQ multiplex PCR, the repertoire was profiled, and TCRdb retains in-frame clones only, with some absent. The sample yields about 66,000 clones, roughly 87% seen once. Sequences were derived from peripheral blood, sampled on day 0 of AZD1222 vaccination. This TCR was recovered from an adult in good health. V is TRBV30 and J is TRBJ1-6; the match to TRBD1 covers 7 bases. The CDR3 DNA follows: TGTGCCTGGAGGACAGGGTTCTCACCCCTCCACTTT. Translated, it gives CAWRTGFSPLHF.